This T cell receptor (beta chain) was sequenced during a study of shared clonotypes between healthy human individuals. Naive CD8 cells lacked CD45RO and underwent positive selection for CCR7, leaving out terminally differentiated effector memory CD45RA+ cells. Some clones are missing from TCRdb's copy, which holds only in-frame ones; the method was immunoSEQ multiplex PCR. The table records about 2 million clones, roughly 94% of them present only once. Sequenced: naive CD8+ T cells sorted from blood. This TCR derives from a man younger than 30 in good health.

The CDR3 DNA follows: TGTGCCAGCAGCTTTAGCTCGGAGACTGAAGCTTTCTTT. It translates to CASSFSSETEAFF. The rearrangement links TRBV5-4 to TRBJ1-1, with no clear D. Trimming left V 2 bases short and J 5 bases short, with 10 bases between. Germline-derived CDR1 and CDR2 are SGHNT and YYREEE (reference sequence). CDR3 length: 13 residues.